Listed below are T cell receptor beta chains from one sample, sequenced in a study of T cell repertoires in cytomegalovirus infection. TCRdb re-derived calls from the reads in MiXCR, one entry per CDR3 protein. The table has about 220,000 distinct CDR3 sequences, approximately 40% seen once. No cognate antigen is known for these TCRs. Source: CD8+ T cells from cultured PBMCs, taken from culture after CMV antigen stimulation. These receptors all stem from a human donor in good health (CMV status not recorded). Some clones in this sample may be carry-over from other donors' samples. CDR3s include the opening cysteine and the closing phenylalanine or tryptophan. D genes are given only for firm matches. The size entry is marked missing in some rows and otherwise reads once, few, many or a size class.

J,D,V,size,CDR3,DNA
TRBJ1-2,TRBD1,TRBV7-6,few,CASSFYGTGIYNYGYTF,TGTGCCAGCAGCTTCTATGGGACAGGGATCTATAACTATGGCTACACCTTC
TRBJ1-1,NA,TRBV12-5,medium-sized,CASGLGTEAFF,TGTGCTAGTGGTCTCGGAACTGAAGCTTTCTTT
TRBJ1-3,NA,TRBV19,NA,CASSQSSGNTIYF,TGTGCCAGTTCCCAGTCCTCTGGAAACACCATATATTTT
TRBJ2-1,TRBD2,TRBV7-2,NA,CASSLELAGVNNEQFF,TGTGCCAGCAGCTTGGAGCTAGCGGGGGTTAATAATGAGCAGTTCTTC
TRBJ1-5,NA,TRBV7-8,few,CASSLGGSGQPQHF,TGTGCCAGCAGCTTAGGGGGGAGTGGTCAGCCCCAGCATTTT
TRBJ2-3,TRBD2,TRBV7-9,NA,CASSNPRQRGDTQYF,TGTGCCAGCAGCAATCCCAGACAGCGGGGGGATACGCAGTATTTT
TRBJ2-2,NA,TRBV7-9,NA,CASSFPGRVAGELFF,TGTGCCAGCAGCTTCCCGGGGCGCGTGGCCGGGGAGCTGTTTTTT
TRBJ2-1,TRBD2,TRBV7-9,NA,CASSSTGTSGGIETFF,TGTGCCAGCAGCTCAACCGGGACTAGCGGGGGGATTGAGACGTTCTTC
TRBJ2-5,TRBD2,TRBV11-2,NA,CASSLSKEAGGPRETQYF,TGTGCCAGCAGCTTATCAAAGGAGGCGGGAGGGCCGCGGGAGACCCAGTACTTC
TRBJ2-2,NA,TRBV10-3,NA,CAISERKNTGELFF,TGTGCCATCAGTGAGCGGAAAAACACCGGGGAGCTGTTTTTT
TRBJ1-1,NA,TRBV6-5,NA,CASSYSTGARTEAFF,TGTGCCAGCAGTTACTCGACTGGGGCGCGCACTGAAGCTTTCTTT
TRBJ2-6,NA,TRBV7-8,NA,CASTQFSGANVLTF,TGTGCCAGTACCCAATTCTCTGGGGCCAACGTCCTGACTTTC
TRBJ1-5,TRBD1,TRBV7-9,NA,CASSSGQFNQPQHF,TGTGCCAGCAGCTCGGGACAGTTCAATCAGCCCCAGCATTTT
TRBJ2-1,TRBD1,TRBV6-5,NA,CSRSRGTGLNEQFF,TGTTCCCGCAGTCGCGGGACAGGGTTGAATGAGCAGTTCTTC
TRBJ2-1,NA,TRBV11-2,few,CASSSPDGLTPLNEQFF,TGTGCCAGCAGCTCCCCAGATGGTCTAACCCCGCTGAATGAGCAGTTCTTC
TRBJ2-7,TRBD2,TRBV19,once,CASSIIASGSFDEQYF,TGTGCCAGTAGTATAATCGCTAGCGGGAGTTTTGACGAGCAGTACTTC
TRBJ2-2,NA,TRBV11-2,many,CASSLSPGNGELFF,TGTGCCAGCAGCCTGTCCCCCGGGAACGGGGAGCTGTTTTTT
TRBJ1-1,TRBD1,TRBV7-9,NA,CASSSPQGALEAFF,TGTGCCAGCAGCTCCCCCCAGGGGGCTCTCGAAGCTTTCTTT
TRBJ1-2,NA,TRBV20-1,many,CSAPLPVRGYGYTF,TGCAGTGCTCCCCTCCCGGTCCGGGGCTATGGCTACACCTTC
TRBJ2-3,NA,TRBV6-1,NA,CASSYNTATDTQYF,TGTGCCAGCAGTTACAACACGGCGACAGATACGCAGTATTTT
TRBJ1-1,NA,TRBV28,many,CASSLNLRGLNTEAFF,TGTGCCAGCAGTTTGAATCTCAGGGGTTTGAACACTGAAGCTTTCTTT
TRBJ2-5,TRBD1,TRBV5-1,few,CASSDRVTYF,TGCGCCAGCTCAGACAGGGTTACGTACTTC
TRBJ1-4,TRBD1,TRBV10-3,NA,CAIRDRDEKLFF,TGTGCCATCCGGGACAGAGATGAAAAACTGTTTTTT
TRBJ1-2,NA,TRBV7-6,NA,CASSLGPINYGYTF,TGTGCCAGCAGCTTAGGGCCGATAAACTATGGCTACACCTTC
TRBJ1-5,NA,TRBV12-3/TRBV12-4,once,CASSLVGQVQPQHF,TGTGCCAGCAGTTTAGTGGGGCAAGTTCAGCCCCAGCATTTT
TRBJ2-7,NA,TRBV7-8,few,CASSPRRTQSYEQYF,TGTGCCAGCAGCCCGCGAAGGACGCAAAGCTACGAGCAGTACTTC
TRBJ2-7,TRBD2,TRBV28,NA,CASSSSGPYEQYF,TGTGCCAGCAGCTCTAGCGGACCCTACGAGCAGTACTTC
TRBJ2-1,TRBD2,TRBV7-9,few,CASSGLAGGHSYNEQFF,TGTGCCAGCAGCGGACTAGCGGGAGGGCACTCCTACAATGAGCAGTTCTTC
TRBJ2-3,NA,TRBV11-2,NA,CASSTGQTLSTDTQYF,TGTGCCAGCAGCACCGGACAGACCTTGAGCACAGATACGCAGTATTTT
TRBJ2-7,NA,TRBV28,few,CASSFLGTSYEQYF,TGTGCCAGCAGTTTTTTGGGCACTTCCTACGAGCAGTACTTC
TRBJ2-1,TRBD2,TRBV19,NA,CASSTLAGGRGNEQFF,TGTGCCAGTAGTACTCTAGCGGGGGGACGGGGCAATGAGCAGTTCTTC
TRBJ1-2,NA,TRBV6-5,NA,CASSYTGGNYGYTF,TGTGCCAGCAGTTACACTGGCGGTAACTATGGCTACACCTTC
TRBJ2-3,NA,TRBV11-2,NA,CASSPTGLRTDTQYF,TGTGCCAGCAGCCCTACCGGCCTACGCACAGATACGCAGTATTTT
TRBJ1-1,TRBD1,TRBV6-5,NA,CASSYSSTGGYGSTEAFF,TGTGCCAGCAGTTACTCGAGTACAGGGGGCTATGGGAGCACTGAAGCTTTCTTT
TRBJ2-1,NA,TRBV29-1,NA,CSVEESAGNPYNEQFF,TGCAGCGTTGAAGAGTCGGCGGGGAACCCCTACAATGAGCAGTTCTTC
TRBJ2-2,TRBD1,TRBV12-3/TRBV12-4,few,CASSLADRGGSTGELFF,TGTGCCAGCAGTTTAGCAGACAGGGGGGGATCAACCGGGGAGCTGTTTTTT
TRBJ1-2,NA,TRBV12-3/TRBV12-4,few,CASIKPGEGYTF,TGTGCCAGCATTAAACCTGGAGAGGGCTACACCTTC
TRBJ1-5,TRBD1,TRBV13,NA,CASSSGQDSNQPQHF,TGTGCCAGCAGCTCGGGACAGGATAGCAATCAGCCCCAGCATTTT
TRBJ2-1,NA,TRBV6-1,NA,CASRSGASYNEQFF,TGTGCCAGCCGAAGCGGAGCCTCCTACAATGAGCAGTTCTTC
TRBJ2-1,NA,TRBV20-1,NA,CSARGRQDNEQFF,TGCAGTGCTAGAGGTAGACAGGACAATGAGCAGTTCTTC
TRBJ1-2,NA,TRBV7-4,NA,CASSLDGSYRYGYTF,TGTGCCAGCAGCTTAGATGGCTCTTACCGGTACGGCTACACCTTC
TRBJ2-6,TRBD1,TRBV9,NA,CASSGRDRGSGANVLTF,TGTGCCAGCAGCGGGCGGGACAGGGGATCTGGGGCCAACGTCCTGACTTTC
TRBJ1-2,TRBD1,TRBV27,NA,CASSLTGTGNYGYTF,TGTGCCAGCAGTTTGACCGGGACAGGCAACTATGGCTACACCTTC
TRBJ2-7,NA,TRBV7-4,NA,CASGGGSGYEQYF,TGTGCCAGCGGTGGGGGGTCGGGCTACGAGCAGTACTTC
TRBJ2-3,NA,TRBV18,NA,CASSPVIEGTSTDTQYF,TGTGCCAGCTCACCGGTTATTGAGGGGACTAGCACAGATACGCAGTATTTT
TRBJ1-2,TRBD1,TRBV27,few,CASSWDRGYGYTF,TGTGCCAGCAGCTGGGACAGAGGATATGGCTACACCTTC
TRBJ1-5,NA,TRBV7-3,NA,CASSLYSDQPQHF,TGTGCCAGCAGCCTCTACAGTGATCAGCCCCAGCATTTT
TRBJ2-5,NA,TRBV7-8,few,CASSLARQGAETQYF,TGTGCCAGCAGCTTAGCGCGGCAGGGTGCAGAGACCCAGTACTTC
TRBJ2-5,NA,TRBV29-1,once,CSVETGRETQYF,TGCAGCGTTGAAACAGGGAGGGAGACCCAGTACTTC
TRBJ2-5,NA,TRBV20-1,NA,CSARAGGSSSVETQYF,TGCAGTGCTAGAGCTGGAGGTAGCTCCTCAGTAGAGACCCAGTACTTC
TRBJ2-1,TRBD2,TRBV6-1,many,CASWGPTGGRAHEQFF,TGTGCCAGCTGGGGCCCCACGGGCGGGAGGGCGCATGAGCAGTTCTTC
TRBJ2-1,TRBD2,TRBV14,NA,CASSQARTSGINEQFF,TGTGCCAGCAGCCAGGCCCGGACTAGCGGGATTAATGAGCAGTTCTTC
TRBJ2-1,NA,TRBV28,NA,CASSYPGLLNEQFF,TGTGCCAGCAGTTACCCGGGACTCCTGAATGAGCAGTTCTTC
TRBJ1-3,NA,TRBV7-7,NA,CASSWTASPGDTIYF,TGTGCTAGCAGCTGGACAGCATCACCAGGGGACACCATATATTTT
TRBJ2-5,TRBD2,TRBV28,few,CASSRLAQETQYF,TGTGCCAGCAGTCGACTAGCCCAAGAGACCCAGTACTTC